The rows below give T cell receptor beta chains drawn from one sample of a study of tumor-infiltrating lymphocytes in primary liver carcinoma. TCRdb reprocessed the multiplex PCR reads with MiXCR, giving one entry per CDR3 protein. The sample consists of fewer than 85,000 distinct CDR3 sequences, 69% of them appearing once. Sequenced input: tumor-adjacent normal liver tissue. These receptors were taken from a man aged 40-55 years with primary liver carcinoma and hepatitis B virus infection. CDR3s include the opening cysteine and the closing phenylalanine or tryptophan. Each record gives: V gene, clone size, CDR3 length, D gene, J gene, CDR3 protein, CDR3 DNA. A D gene is named only where the DNA matches it firmly. Size tells how often a clone was seen (once, few, many) or the class of an expanded clone, and some rows leave it out.

V: TRBV12-3/TRBV12-4
size: once
length: 15
D: TRBD2
J: TRBJ2-7
CDR3: CASNLAVPTNYEQYF
DNA: TGTGCCAGCAATCTAGCGGTACCCACCAATTACGAGCAGTACTTC

V: TRBV6-1
size: -
length: 16
D: TRBD2
J: TRBJ2-1
CDR3: CASNKGLAGVYNEESF
DNA: TGTGCCAGCAATAAGGGACTAGCGGGAGTCTACAATGAGGAGTCCTTC

V: TRBV29-1
size: many
length: 12
D: -
J: TRBJ1-4
CDR3: CSARTDNEKLFF
DNA: TGCAGCGCTCGGACAGATAATGAAAAACTGTTTTTT

V: TRBV10-3
size: -
length: 16
D: TRBD1
J: TRBJ2-2
CDR3: CAIMGTEGRNTGKLFF
DNA: TGTGCCATCATGGGGACAGAAGGCAGGAACACCGGGAAACTGTTCTTT

V: TRBV19
size: few
length: 16
D: -
J: TRBJ2-1
CDR3: CASSISRSRSYNEQFF
DNA: TGTGCCAGTAGCATCTCCCGGTCCCGCTCCTACAATGAGCAGTTCTTC

V: TRBV12-3/TRBV12-4
size: -
length: 13
D: -
J: TRBJ1-5
CDR3: CASGSGMGQPQHF
DNA: TGTGCCAGCGGTTCAGGGATGGGACAGCCCCAGCATTTT

V: TRBV6-1
size: -
length: 18
D: -
J: TRBJ2-2
CDR3: CVSSEALLGGANTGELFF
DNA: TGTGTCAGCAGTGAAGCGCTTCTAGGGGGAGCGAACACCGGGGAGCTATTTTTT

V: TRBV10-3
size: few
length: 12
D: -
J: TRBJ1-1
CDR3: CAIKQEGTEAFF
DNA: TGTGCCATCAAGCAGGAGGGCACTGAAGCTTTCTTT

V: TRBV11-2
size: -
length: 14
D: -
J: TRBJ2-4
CDR3: CVSRLDREGDIQYF
DNA: TGTGTCAGCCGCTTAGATCGAGAGGGAGACATTCAGTACTTC

V: TRBV29-1
size: -
length: 13
D: TRBD2
J: TRBJ2-7
CDR3: CSVVAAGGQQQYF
DNA: TGCAGTGTTGTCGCCGCGGGAGGGCAGCAGCAGTACTTC

V: TRBV6-2/TRBV6-3
size: once
length: 13
D: -
J: TRBJ1-1
CDR3: CAGRLTEITEAFF
DNA: TGTGCCGGCCGACTGACAGAAATCACTGAAGCTTTCTTT

V: TRBV4-2
size: -
length: 16
D: TRBD1
J: TRBJ2-1
CDR3: CTSSHAGGQGNNEQFF
DNA: TGTACTAGCAGCCACGCCGGGGGACAGGGGAACAATGAGCAGTTTTTC

V: TRBV6-1
size: -
length: 15
D: TRBD1
J: TRBJ1-2
CDR3: CASSPSTGSHLLETF
DNA: TGTGCCAGCAGTCCCTCGACAGGGTCCCATCTCCTAGAGACCTTC

V: TRBV7-9
size: many
length: 17
D: TRBD2
J: TRBJ2-7
CDR3: CASSSAGGRVVSDEQYF
DNA: TGTGCCAGCAGCTCAGCGGGGGGCAGGGTCGTAAGTGACGAGCAGTACTTC